This T cell receptor beta chain derives from a study of shared clonotypes between healthy human individuals. V shed 1 base and J 4 bases; nucleotides not matched to a gene: 11. This CDR3 is 19 amino acids long. Germline CDR1 SGHAT, CDR2 FQNNGV. Profiling relied on immunoSEQ multiplex PCR, and the TCRdb table lists in-frame clones only, not all of them. Of about 1.5 million clones in the sample, 95% to 99% were seen once. Sequenced input: naive CD4+ T cells sorted from blood. The subset is: CD45RA+ positively selected. The chain combines TRBV11-2 with TRBJ2-2, with 11 bases aligning to TRBD2. This TCR came from a man aged 25-40 years in good health. The CDR3 is CASSLVSSGRIRGTGELFF. In nucleotides, the CDR3 is TGTGCCAGCAGCTTAGTGTCTAGCGGGAGGATCCGAGGCACCGGGGAGCTGTTTTTT.